One and the same sample provided the 3 T cell receptor beta chains below, sequenced in a study of cytomegalovirus exposure and HLA in healthy donors. PCR amplification relied on 60 Vbeta primers (plus 13 Jbeta primers). Only in-frame clones appear in the TCRdb table, and some are missing; sequencing was by immunoSEQ multiplex PCR. Here the sample spans about 130,000 clones, 77% being singletons. The sequenced sample consisted of PBMCs. Source of these receptors: a male donor in good health and CMV-seropositive.

V usage is TRBV28 and J usage is TRBJ2-2, with TRBD2 identical over 7 bases. CDR1 and CDR2 from the germline V gene are MDHEN and SYDVKM. Germline trimming cut 4 bases from V and 1 base from J; bases unmatched to any gene: 9. This CDR3 comprises 17 residues. The DNA for the CDR3 is TGTGCCAGCAGTTCTACCCGGACTAGTATGAACACCGGGGAGCTGTTTTTT. The encoded protein is CASSSTRTSMNTGELFF. Supplemented by reference TRBV28 and TRBJ2-2, the full variable domain reads DVKVTQSSRYLVKRTGEKVFLECVQDMDHENMFWYRQDPGLGLRLIYFSYDVKMKEKGDIPEGYSVSREKKERFSLILESASTNQTSMYLCASSSTRTSMNTGELFFGEGSRLTVL.

V gene TRBV28 combines with J gene TRBJ2-5; D call uncertain. The V and J ends lost 3 bases and 5 bases respectively, with 25 bases between them. The CDR3 has 18 residues. Germline V gene sequence: CDR1 MDHEN, CDR2 SYDVKM. The chain's CDR3 is CASSFSTVVLTVTETQYF. The CDR3 DNA follows: TGTGCCAGCAGTTTTTCTACCGTCGTACTAACGGTTACTGAGACCCAGTACTTC. Together with reference TRBV28 and TRBJ2-5, the CDR3 gives the full variable domain: DVKVTQSSRYLVKRTGEKVFLECVQDMDHENMFWYRQDPGLGLRLIYFSYDVKMKEKGDIPEGYSVSREKKERFSLILESASTNQTSMYLCASSFSTVVLTVTETQYFGPGTRLLVL.

The chain employs TRBV5-4 and TRBJ2-7, with 7 nucleotides matching TRBD2. This CDR3 is 16 amino acids long. Germline V lookup: CDR1 SGHNT, CDR2 YYREEE (reference sequence). V lost 0 bases, J lost 2 bases, and 8 bases stayed unmatched. The CDR3 reads CASSLGAGTIAYEQYF. CDR3 bases: TGTGCCAGCAGCTTGGGGGCAGGGACTATCGCCTACGAGCAGTACTTC.